This section outlines one TCR beta chain sequence together with its context. Under the authors' procedure: Amplified reference gene primers provided the basis for estimating nucleated cell counts. Generated by immunoSEQ multiplex PCR, the TCRdb table keeps only in-frame clones and is missing some. Clone size and V and J calls were adopted from that table, with D and trimming inferred from the DNA. The repertoire holds around 100,000 clones, with roughly 81% as singletons. The CDR3 spans 15 residues. Germline trimming cut 6 bases from V and 2 bases from J; bases unmatched to any gene: 10. The V gene's germline CDR1 is MNHEY and CDR2 SVGEGT. This record belongs to a study of blood T cell repertoires in COVID-19. Overall study: There were acute and convalescent COVID-19 samples, and they came from the United States, Italy and Spain. Sample material is recorded as cDNA or gDNA derived from T cells, B-cell-depleted T cells, or PBMCs.

Seattle researchers signed up patients amid active infection and tracked them longitudinally. The sequence came from a man older than 75 with COVID-19, enrolled during active disease. The chain couples TRBV6-2 or TRBV6-3 to TRBJ2-7; 7 nucleotides line up with TRBD1. Sequencing used peripheral blood. In DNA form, the CDR3 reads TGTGCCAGCAGCTCAGGGGGTCAAGGGACCTACGAGCAGTACTTC. Amino acids: CASSSGGQGTYEQYF.